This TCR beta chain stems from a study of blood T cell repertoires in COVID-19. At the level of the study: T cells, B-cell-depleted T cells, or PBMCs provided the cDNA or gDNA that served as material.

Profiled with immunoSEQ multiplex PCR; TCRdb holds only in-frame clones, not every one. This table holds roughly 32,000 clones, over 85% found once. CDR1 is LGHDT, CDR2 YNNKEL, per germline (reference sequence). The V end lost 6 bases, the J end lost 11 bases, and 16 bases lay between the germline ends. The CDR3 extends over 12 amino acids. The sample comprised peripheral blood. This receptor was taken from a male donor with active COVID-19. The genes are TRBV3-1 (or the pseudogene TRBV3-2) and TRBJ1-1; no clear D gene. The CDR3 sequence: CASSPGMRGAFF. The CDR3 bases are TGTGCCAGCAGTCCGGGGATGAGAGGCGCTTTCTTT.